A selection of T cell receptor beta chains follows, all from one sample in a study of CD8 T cells in Susac syndrome. TCRdb reprocessed the immunoSEQ multiplex PCR reads with MiXCR, giving one entry per CDR3 protein. The profile shows some 200,000 distinct CDR3 sequences, 95% of them singletons. Sequencing input: CD8+ T cells from PBMCs. The receptors stem from a human donor with Susac syndrome. Each CDR3 is given with its conserved first and last residue. A D gene is named only where the DNA matches it firmly. Clone size is stated in some rows and not others, as once, few, many or a class when expanded.

abundance: -
v_gene: TRBV5-4
d_gene: -
j_gene: TRBJ2-7
CDR3nt: TGTGCCAGCAGCTTGGCCTCGGGCCCAGCCGCAACCTACGAGCAGTACTTC
CDR3aa: CASSLASGPAATYEQYF

abundance: -
v_gene: TRBV7-9
d_gene: -
j_gene: TRBJ1-1
CDR3nt: TGTGCCAGCAGCCCACTCCTGAGCCTAGACGCTGAAGCTTTCTTT
CDR3aa: CASSPLLSLDAEAFF

abundance: -
v_gene: TRBV20-1
d_gene: -
j_gene: TRBJ2-7
CDR3nt: TGCAGTGCTAGAGATCTAGCTACCTACGAGCAGTACTTC
CDR3aa: CSARDLATYEQYF

abundance: -
v_gene: TRBV29-1
d_gene: TRBD2
j_gene: TRBJ2-7
CDR3nt: TGCAGCGTTGCGTCTAGCGGGTACGAGCAGTACTTC
CDR3aa: CSVASSGYEQYF

abundance: once
v_gene: TRBV11-2
d_gene: -
j_gene: TRBJ2-5
CDR3nt: TGTGCCAGCAGCTCGACTGTAACTGGGGAGACCCAGTACTTC
CDR3aa: CASSSTVTGETQYF

abundance: once
v_gene: TRBV18
d_gene: -
j_gene: TRBJ2-1
CDR3nt: TGTGCCAGCTCACCACCGAGCAGCTTTTCCTACAATGAGCAGTTCTTC
CDR3aa: CASSPPSSFSYNEQFF

abundance: -
v_gene: TRBV23-1
d_gene: TRBD1
j_gene: TRBJ1-5
CDR3nt: TGCGCCAGCGGCCAGGGGGGCGGCAATCAGCCCCAGCATTTT
CDR3aa: CASGQGGGNQPQHF

abundance: -
v_gene: TRBV5-4
d_gene: -
j_gene: TRBJ2-1
CDR3nt: TGTGCCTGGGCCGGGGGGCATGAGCAGTTCTTC
CDR3aa: CAWAGGHEQFF

abundance: -
v_gene: TRBV20-1
d_gene: -
j_gene: TRBJ2-1
CDR3nt: TGCAGTGCTAGAGAGGTGGCCAATGAGCAGTTCTTC
CDR3aa: CSAREVANEQFF

abundance: -
v_gene: TRBV28
d_gene: -
j_gene: TRBJ1-5
CDR3nt: TGTGCCAGCAGTTCTCGGAATGGGCCCCAGCATTTT
CDR3aa: CASSSRNGPQHF

abundance: once
v_gene: TRBV3-1
d_gene: -
j_gene: TRBJ1-6
CDR3nt: TGTGCCAGCAGCCACGACACTAATTCACCCCTCCACTTT
CDR3aa: CASSHDTNSPLHF

abundance: -
v_gene: TRBV27
d_gene: -
j_gene: TRBJ1-5
CDR3nt: TGTGCCAGCAGTTTCCGGGGGCTGAGCAATCAGCCCCAGCATTTT
CDR3aa: CASSFRGLSNQPQHF

abundance: -
v_gene: TRBV9
d_gene: -
j_gene: TRBJ1-4
CDR3nt: TGTGCCAGCAGCGTAGACCTCAAGGGGAAACTGTTTTTT
CDR3aa: CASSVDLKGKLFF

abundance: once
v_gene: TRBV6-2/TRBV6-3
d_gene: -
j_gene: TRBJ1-1
CDR3nt: TGTGCCAGCAGTGTATCTCGAGAACCGAACACTGAAGCTTTCTTT
CDR3aa: CASSVSREPNTEAFF

abundance: -
v_gene: TRBV6-5
d_gene: -
j_gene: TRBJ2-2
CDR3nt: TGTGCCAGCAGTTACGGTTCTTGGGGGGAGAACACCGGGGAGCTGTTTTTT
CDR3aa: CASSYGSWGENTGELFF

abundance: -
v_gene: TRBV28
d_gene: TRBD2
j_gene: TRBJ2-1
CDR3nt: TGTGCCAGCAGTTTCGGGGGGACTTACAATGAGCAGTTCTTC
CDR3aa: CASSFGGTYNEQFF

abundance: -
v_gene: TRBV7-8
d_gene: -
j_gene: TRBJ2-7
CDR3nt: TGTGCCAGCAGCAAGGACAAAAACTACGAGCAGTACTTC
CDR3aa: CASSKDKNYEQYF

abundance: -
v_gene: TRBV3-1
d_gene: -
j_gene: TRBJ2-2
CDR3nt: TGTGCCAGCAGCCAAGATCTCCCGGGGGAGCTGTTTTTT
CDR3aa: CASSQDLPGELFF

abundance: -
v_gene: TRBV7-8
d_gene: -
j_gene: TRBJ2-2
CDR3nt: TGTGCCAGCAGACCAACTAGCTCCCCCGGGGAGCTGTTTTTT
CDR3aa: CASRPTSSPGELFF

abundance: -
v_gene: TRBV12-3/TRBV12-4
d_gene: -
j_gene: TRBJ1-1
CDR3nt: TGTGCCAGCAGTTTAGGGCAAACTTTCTTT
CDR3aa: CASSLGQTFF

abundance: -
v_gene: TRBV15
d_gene: -
j_gene: TRBJ2-2
CDR3nt: TGTGCCACCATGAGGGTCACCGGGGAGCTGTTTTTT
CDR3aa: CATMRVTGELFF

abundance: -
v_gene: TRBV4-1
d_gene: -
j_gene: TRBJ2-2
CDR3nt: TGCGCCAGCAGCCAAGCGATGAACACCGGGGAGCTGTTTTTT
CDR3aa: CASSQAMNTGELFF

abundance: -
v_gene: TRBV20-1
d_gene: -
j_gene: TRBJ2-5
CDR3nt: TGCAGTGCTAGAGATCTAGGAGATTTCTGGGAGACCCAGTACTTC
CDR3aa: CSARDLGDFWETQYF

abundance: -
v_gene: TRBV4-1
d_gene: TRBD1
j_gene: TRBJ1-6
CDR3nt: TGCGCCAGCAGCCGCTGGACAGGGGAAGGTTCACCCCTCCACTTT
CDR3aa: CASSRWTGEGSPLHF

abundance: -
v_gene: TRBV20-1
d_gene: TRBD1
j_gene: TRBJ2-1
CDR3nt: TGCAGTGCTAGAGTTCTCTCAGGGGGCGCGTGGAATGAGCAGTTCTTC
CDR3aa: CSARVLSGGAWNEQFF

abundance: -
v_gene: TRBV7-9
d_gene: -
j_gene: TRBJ2-1
CDR3nt: TGTGCCAGCAGCCCACGGACTGGCGGCTCCTACAATGAGCAGTTCTTC
CDR3aa: CASSPRTGGSYNEQFF

abundance: -
v_gene: TRBV9
d_gene: TRBD2
j_gene: TRBJ2-5
CDR3nt: TGTGCCAGCAGCACGGGACTAGCGGAACAAGAGACCCAGTACTTC
CDR3aa: CASSTGLAEQETQYF

abundance: -
v_gene: TRBV4-1
d_gene: -
j_gene: TRBJ2-7
CDR3nt: TGCGCCAGCAGCCAAACAAACTACGAGCAGTACTTC
CDR3aa: CASSQTNYEQYF

abundance: -
v_gene: TRBV20-1
d_gene: TRBD2
j_gene: TRBJ2-7
CDR3nt: TGCAGTGCTTATAGCGGGAGGAGCTCCTACGAGCAGTACTTC
CDR3aa: CSAYSGRSSYEQYF

abundance: -
v_gene: TRBV7-9
d_gene: -
j_gene: TRBJ2-1
CDR3nt: TGTGCCAGCAGCCCCCGGGACAGCTGGACTTCGGGGGGCTACAATGAGCAGTTCTTC
CDR3aa: CASSPRDSWTSGGYNEQFF

abundance: -
v_gene: TRBV6-5
d_gene: -
j_gene: TRBJ1-5
CDR3nt: TGTGCCAGCAGTTACTCGGAGCCCCAGCATTTT
CDR3aa: CASSYSEPQHF

abundance: -
v_gene: TRBV30
d_gene: -
j_gene: TRBJ1-1
CDR3nt: TGTGCCTGGAGTTCCCGCAGAAACACTGAAGCTTTCTTT
CDR3aa: CAWSSRRNTEAFF

abundance: -
v_gene: TRBV12-3/TRBV12-4
d_gene: TRBD2
j_gene: TRBJ2-5
CDR3nt: TGTGCCAGCAGTTCTAGCGGGGACGTAGAAGAGACCCAGTACTTC
CDR3aa: CASSSSGDVEETQYF

abundance: -
v_gene: TRBV27
d_gene: -
j_gene: TRBJ2-5
CDR3nt: TGTGCCAGCAGTTTAGGTGACAGCCAAGAGACCCAGTACTTC
CDR3aa: CASSLGDSQETQYF

abundance: -
v_gene: TRBV10-3
d_gene: -
j_gene: TRBJ1-5
CDR3nt: TGTGCCATCAGTGATAAGGGGGAGAATCAGCCCCAGCATTTT
CDR3aa: CAISDKGENQPQHF

abundance: -
v_gene: TRBV5-1
d_gene: -
j_gene: TRBJ2-1
CDR3nt: TGCGCCAGCAGCCCGACGGTTCCGGACTACAATGAGCAGTTCTTC
CDR3aa: CASSPTVPDYNEQFF

abundance: -
v_gene: TRBV7-8
d_gene: TRBD1
j_gene: TRBJ1-6
CDR3nt: TGTGCCAGCAGCTTCATAGGGACAGGGGCCGGTTCACCCCTCCACTTT
CDR3aa: CASSFIGTGAGSPLHF

abundance: -
v_gene: TRBV7-9
d_gene: -
j_gene: TRBJ2-6
CDR3nt: TGTGCCAGCAGCGGATATACAGCCTCTGGGGCCAACGTCCTGACTTTC
CDR3aa: CASSGYTASGANVLTF

abundance: -
v_gene: TRBV27
d_gene: -
j_gene: TRBJ1-5
CDR3nt: TGTGCCAGCAGTTTATCAGCGGTGGTTCAGCCCCAGCATTTT
CDR3aa: CASSLSAVVQPQHF

abundance: once
v_gene: TRBV9
d_gene: -
j_gene: TRBJ2-1
CDR3nt: TGTGCCAGCAGCGTAGCGTCTACCTACAATGAGCAGTTCTTC
CDR3aa: CASSVASTYNEQFF

abundance: -
v_gene: TRBV9
d_gene: TRBD2
j_gene: TRBJ2-2
CDR3nt: TGTGCCAGCAGAACACTAGCGGGGGCCTACACCGGGGAGCTGTTTTTT
CDR3aa: CASRTLAGAYTGELFF

abundance: -
v_gene: TRBV9
d_gene: TRBD1
j_gene: TRBJ1-2
CDR3nt: TGTGCCAGCAGCGTAGAGGGAGGGGGCATCTATGGCTACACCTTC
CDR3aa: CASSVEGGGIYGYTF

abundance: -
v_gene: TRBV25-1
d_gene: TRBD1
j_gene: TRBJ2-5
CDR3nt: TGTGCCAGCAGTGAATTAAAGGACAGGGTTTCAGAGACCCAGTACTTC
CDR3aa: CASSELKDRVSETQYF

abundance: -
v_gene: TRBV4-1
d_gene: -
j_gene: TRBJ2-5
CDR3nt: TGCGCCAGCAGCCAAGCGGGGTATCAAGAGACCCAGTACTTC
CDR3aa: CASSQAGYQETQYF

abundance: -
v_gene: TRBV19
d_gene: -
j_gene: TRBJ1-1
CDR3nt: TGTGCCAGTAGTACTGCCATACACACTGAAGCTTTCTTT
CDR3aa: CASSTAIHTEAFF

abundance: -
v_gene: TRBV7-2
d_gene: TRBD1
j_gene: TRBJ1-5
CDR3nt: TGTGCCAGCAGCCTTGGACAGGGGGCTCAGCAGCCCCAGCATTTT
CDR3aa: CASSLGQGAQQPQHF

abundance: -
v_gene: TRBV5-6
d_gene: -
j_gene: TRBJ2-1
CDR3nt: TGTGCCAGCAGGGATGGCGGCCTGATGCCCTACAATGAGCAGTTCTTC
CDR3aa: CASRDGGLMPYNEQFF

abundance: -
v_gene: TRBV24-1
d_gene: -
j_gene: TRBJ2-2
CDR3nt: TGTGCCACCAGTGATCCCCAGGGGCGGAACACCGGGGAGCTGTTTTTT
CDR3aa: CATSDPQGRNTGELFF

abundance: -
v_gene: TRBV5-6
d_gene: -
j_gene: TRBJ2-7
CDR3nt: TGTGCCAGCAGTTCGGGACACTACGAGCAGTACTTC
CDR3aa: CASSSGHYEQYF

abundance: -
v_gene: TRBV23-1
d_gene: TRBD1
j_gene: TRBJ1-5
CDR3nt: TGCGCCAGCAGTCATTCACAGGGGGCGGCCGAGCCCAATCAGCCCCAGCATTTT
CDR3aa: CASSHSQGAAEPNQPQHF